This TCR beta chain emerged from a study of T cells in localized non-small cell lung cancer. This CDR3 has 15 amino acids. The V gene end was trimmed by 3 bases and the J gene end by 4 bases; junction bases not matched to a gene: 4. Germline values: CDR1 SGDLS, CDR2 YYNGEE. A remark on this clone: Its antigen is currently unknown.

Study-level findings and limits: Longer survival (overall) was linked to higher T cell density in blood. Highest T cell clonality was seen in uninvolved adjacent lung, surpassing that measured in tumor. The appearance of a median approximately 57 of the top 100 tumor clones was seen in adjacent lung. A single tumor region was sequenced, leaving heterogeneity possible.

The method was immunoSEQ multiplex PCR; TCRdb's version includes in-frame clones alone and lacks a portion of them. This sample has several thousand clones, with about 91% found just once. The sample was peripheral blood mononuclear cells, taken before any cancer treatment. The V gene is TRBV9, the J gene TRBJ2-2; 9 positions agree with TRBD1. The clonotype comes from an older male donor with stage II lung adenocarcinoma. The CDR3 is CASSDGTGPTGELFF. The CDR3 DNA reads as TGTGCCAGCAGCGATGGGACAGGGCCCACCGGGGAGCTGTTTTTT. The whole variable domain, remainder taken from reference TRBV9 and TRBJ2-2, is DSGVTQTPKHLITATGQRVTLRCSPRSGDLSVYWYQQSLDQGLQFLIQYYNGEERAKGNILERFSAQQFPDLHSELNLSSLELGDSALYFCASSDGTGPTGELFFGEGSRLTVL.